A single sample gave rise to the 3 T cell receptor beta chains below, sequenced in a study of early T cells in non-severe SARS-CoV-2 infection. MiXCR, applied by TCRdb to the 5' RACE reads, yields one record per CDR3 protein. Found here are roughly 53,000 distinct CDR3 sequences, around 12% of them singletons; the top ten hold just over 2.5%. The sample consisted of whole blood, taken at baseline. The receptors originated from an adult who was a healthcare worker with PCR-confirmed SARS-CoV-2 infection or an uninfected control (not recorded which).

Only a few counts were recorded for this clonotype. The chain has TRBV5-1 and TRBJ2-6, with D tentatively TRBD1 (6 bases). Trimming took 3 bases from V and 3 from J, leaving 13 bases between them. This CDR3 region has 16 residues. Looked up from germline, CDR1 is SGHRS and CDR2 is YFSETQ. CDR3 DNA sequence: TGCGCCAGCAGCTCGCAGGGGTTGGGTGGGGCCAACGTCCTGACTTTC. It is translated as CASSSQGLGGANVLTF.

This clonotype was seen ten or more times. This chain uses TRBV2 with TRBJ1-1; no clear D. V lost 7 bases and J lost 1, with 10 bases in between. This CDR3 comprises 13 residues. Per germline, CDR1 SNHLY and CDR2 FYNNEI. In nucleotides, the CDR3 is TGTGCCAGCAAGGAACGTAGGAACACTGAAGCTTTCTTT. Its protein product is CASKERRNTEAFF.

This rearrangement joins TRBV11-1 to TRBJ2-1; D is unclear. Trimming left V 5 bases short and J 7 bases short, with 9 bases between. This CDR3 is 12 amino acids long. Germline V CDR1 and CDR2: SGHAT, FQDESV (reference sequence). The CDR3 protein is CASSPDSNEQFF. CDR3 nucleotides: TGTGCCAGCAGCCCAGATAGTAATGAGCAGTTCTTC.